Presented here are 10 T cell receptor beta chains from one specimen sequenced in a study of OX40 agonist ivuxolimab in advanced cancers. The data were produced by immunoSEQ multiplex PCR, yet TCRdb's version contains in-frame clones alone and is incomplete. Altogether 60,000 to 70,000 clones are present, approximately 80% being singletons, with the ten largest covering more than 5.5%. Sequencing used CD4+ or CD8+ T cells sorted from blood, obtained in a trial of the OX40 agonist ivuxolimab. These receptors were collected from an adult with an advanced solid tumor such as melanoma, head and neck, liver or kidney cancer.

This clone was counted between two and nine times. This CDR3 is also generated by other DNA sequences in the sample. The gene calls are TRBV5-5 and TRBJ2-2, with 10 bases identical to TRBD1. This CDR3 region has 15 residues. Germline CDR1 SGHKS, CDR2 YYEKEE (reference sequence). V was clipped by 4 bases and J by 4 bases; unmatched bases: 4. CDR3 protein: CASSPRQGATGELFF. For the CDR3, the DNA is TGTGCCAGCAGCCCCAGACAGGGGGCCACCGGGGAGCTGTTTTTT. Full variable domain (rest looked up from reference TRBV5-5 and TRBJ2-2): DAGVTQSPTHLIKTRGQQVTLRCSPISGHKSVSWYQQVLGQGPQFIFQYYEKEERGRGNFPDRFSARQFPNYSSELNVNALLLGDSALYLCASSPRQGATGELFFGEGSRLTVL.

The chain combines TRBV27 with TRBJ2-2; TRBD2 is a possible D gene (7 bases). V lost 5 bases to trimming and J lost 4 bases, with 14 bases between them. CDR1 MNHEY and CDR2 SMNVEV come from the germline V gene (reference sequence). The CDR3 is made up of 15 amino acids. The DNA for the CDR3 is TGTGCCAGCAGTCCCCGGGGGGCCAGCACCGGGGAGCTGTTTTTT. It specifies CASSPRGASTGELFF.

The V call is TRBV30, the J call TRBJ2-7, with D possibly matching TRBD2 (5 bases). The CDR3 has 12 amino acids. Germline V gene sequence: CDR1 GTSNPN, CDR2 SVGIG (reference sequence). Trimming cost V 8 bases and J 2 bases, with 13 bases left between them. The CDR3 reads CAGRGTTYEQYF. The CDR3 DNA sequence: TGTGCCGGACGGGGTACAACCTACGAGCAGTACTTC.

The V call is TRBV28, the J call TRBJ2-5; 9 nucleotides line up with TRBD1. The CDR3 runs 15 residues. V was clipped by 3 bases and J by 4 bases; unmatched bases: 6. CDR1 MDHEN and CDR2 SYDVKM come from the germline V gene. The CDR3 nucleotides read TGTGCCAGCAGTTTCGGGACAGGGAGTATAGAGACCCAGTACTTC. Translation: CASSFGTGSIETQYF. Looking up the rest from reference TRBV28 and TRBJ2-5 gives the full variable domain: DVKVTQSSRYLVKRTGEKVFLECVQDMDHENMFWYRQDPGLGLRLIYFSYDVKMKEKGDIPEGYSVSREKKERFSLILESASTNQTSMYLCASSFGTGSIETQYFGPGTRLLVL.

This rearrangement joins TRBV28 to TRBJ1-3; D call uncertain. V gave up 6 bases and J gave up 4 bases, with 13 bases separating them. Germline loops: CDR1 MDHEN, CDR2 SYDVKM. This CDR3 contains 14 residues. CDR3 protein: CASSRGLAGNTIYF. The CDR3 DNA reads TGTGCCAGCAGCCGCGGATTGGCAGGAAACACCATATATTTT.

A few counts support this clone. CDR3 residues: CASSRQYSSNQPQHF. CDR3 in DNA: TGTGCCAGTAGTCGGCAGTACTCCTCCAATCAGCCCCAGCATTTT. The chain recombines TRBV19 with TRBJ1-5; D is undetermined. CDR1 LNHDA and CDR2 SQIVND come from the germline V gene (reference sequence). This CDR3 is 15 amino acids long. V was pared by 5 bases and J by 3 bases, with 14 bases between.

The chain has TRBV28 and TRBJ1-5; D gene uncertain. Germline V gene sequence: CDR1 MDHEN, CDR2 SYDVKM. This CDR3 is 12 amino acids long. V was shortened by 7 bases and J by 4 bases, with 8 bases between the two germline ends. CDR3 loop: CASTRRNQPQHF. Written as DNA, the CDR3 is TGTGCCAGCACGAGACGGAATCAGCCCCAGCATTTT.

The rearrangement uses TRBV28 and TRBJ1-2; 9 nucleotides align to TRBD1. CDR1 is MDHEN, CDR2 SYDVKM, per germline. The CDR3 consists of 15 residues. V was clipped by 4 bases and J by 7 bases; unmatched bases: 10. The CDR3 here is CASSSPGQGESGYTF. The CDR3 region has the DNA TGTGCCAGCAGTTCCCCGGGACAGGGAGAGAGTGGCTACACCTTC.

V and J are TRBV11-3 and TRBJ2-3; D not resolved. From germline, CDR1 is SGHNT and CDR2 YENEEA. CDR3 length equals 13 residues. With 2 bases removed from V and 6 bases from J, the gap between germline ends came to 9 bases. Here the CDR3 DNA reads TGTGCCAGCAGCTTATCGGTTGTTGATACGCAGTATTTT. Translated: CASSLSVVDTQYF.

This sequence joins TRBV6-1 and TRBJ1-1; D may be TRBD1 (5 bases). V lost 7 bases and J lost 0, with 15 bases in between. The V gene's germline CDR1 is MNHNS and CDR2 SASEGT. There are 15 residues in the CDR3. Here the CDR3 reads CASTVEGEMNTEAFF. In DNA, the CDR3 is TGTGCCAGCACCGTCGAAGGGGAAATGAACACTGAAGCTTTCTTT.